This is a list of T cell receptor beta chains from one sample in a study of blood T cell repertoires in COVID-19. This table comes from immunoSEQ multiplex PCR, and its TCRdb copy is limited to in-frame clones, with some not included. The table has a few hundred thousand clones, 75% to 90% seen once. The sequencing sample was made of peripheral blood. These receptor sequences come from a woman in her 70s with acute or convalescent COVID-19. The CDR3 runs from the conserved cysteine through the conserved F or W. Fields, in order: clone size, D gene, J gene, CDR3 length, V gene, CDR3 DNA, CDR3 protein. A D gene is named only where the DNA matches it firmly. The size entry is marked missing in some rows and otherwise reads once, few, many or a size class.

>NA|NA|TRBJ1-2|17|TRBV11-2
TGTGCCAGCAGCCCTGGACAAGGAGGGTCCGGGAACTATGGCTACACCTTC
CASSPGQGGSGNYGYTF
>NA|TRBD1|TRBJ1-4|17|TRBV7-3
TGTGCCAGCAGCTTGTCTCGGCAGGGGGCAGGTAATGAAAAACTGTTTTTT
CASSLSRQGAGNEKLFF
>NA|TRBD1|TRBJ1-1|15|TRBV5-4
TGTGCCAGCAGCTCGCGAGGGACAGGGGACGCTGAAGCTTTCTTT
CASSSRGTGDAEAFF
>once|TRBD2|TRBJ2-1|12|TRBV29-1
TGCAGCGTTTCGGGGGAGGGGTACAAGCAGTTCTTC
CSVSGEGYKQFF
>NA|TRBD2|TRBJ2-7|15|TRBV4-1
TGCGCCAGCAGCCATCCCGGGACTAGCGACTACGAGCAGTACTTC
CASSHPGTSDYEQYF
>NA|TRBD2|TRBJ2-1|14|TRBV6-5
TGTGCCAGCAGGGCGGGGGGAGATTACAATGAGCAGTTCTTC
CASRAGGDYNEQFF
>NA|TRBD2|TRBJ2-1|15|TRBV7-2
TGTGCCAGCAAGGCAACTAGCGGGACCTACAATGAGCAGTTCTTC
CASKATSGTYNEQFF
>NA|TRBD1|TRBJ1-3|14|TRBV2
TGTGCCAGCAGGGGGACAGGGCTCGGAAACACCATATATTTT
CASRGTGLGNTIYF
>NA|NA|TRBJ1-3|14|TRBV5-1
TGCGCCAGCAGCCCTCCCACAGCGGGTGACACCATATATTTT
CASSPPTAGDTIYF
>NA|NA|TRBJ1-3|13|TRBV6-5
TGTGCCACAATAACAGGGTTTAGAAACACCATATATTTT
CATITGFRNTIYF
>NA|TRBD1|TRBJ1-2|14|TRBV4-1
TGCGCCAGCAGCCAAACACTCGGACAGGTTGGCTACACCTTC
CASSQTLGQVGYTF
>NA|TRBD2|TRBJ2-1|15|TRBV6-2/TRBV6-3
TGTGCCAGCAGTCCCCCGGGGGGGCGTGGTGATGAGCAGTTCTTC
CASSPPGGRGDEQFF
>NA|TRBD2|TRBJ2-7|13|TRBV5-1
TGCGCCAGCAGCGTCGGGGGGGCAGGCGAGCAGTACTTC
CASSVGGAGEQYF
>NA|TRBD2|TRBJ2-6|18|TRBV3-1/TRBV3-2
TGTGCCAGCAGCCCCGGGCCTAGCGGGGGCTCTGGGGCCAACGTCCTGACTTTC
CASSPGPSGGSGANVLTF
>NA|NA|TRBJ1-2|13|TRBV3-1/TRBV3-2
TGTGCCAGCAGCCAAGTCCGGGACTATGGCTACACCTTC
CASSQVRDYGYTF
>once|NA|TRBJ2-3|13|TRBV7-2
TGTGCCAGCAGCTTAGCTTCTACAGATACGCAGTATTTT
CASSLASTDTQYF
>NA|NA|TRBJ1-4|15|TRBV18
TGTGCCAGCTCACCACCAACAGGAACTAATGAAAAACTGTTTTTT
CASSPPTGTNEKLFF
>NA|TRBD2|TRBJ2-7|19|TRBV6-1
TGTGCCAGCAGTGACGGGGGCGCTAGCGGGGGGTCATACTCCTACGAGCAGTACTTC
CASSDGGASGGSYSYEQYF
>NA|NA|TRBJ2-7|14|TRBV5-1
TGCGCCAGCAGCATCCGGGAGAGAGAGGCCGAGCAGTACTTC
CASSIREREAEQYF
>NA|TRBD1|TRBJ2-7|14|TRBV5-1
TGCGCCAGCAGCCCGGGACAGGCGGTCGGGGAGCAGTACTTC
CASSPGQAVGEQYF
>NA|NA|TRBJ1-1|12|TRBV10-2
TGCGCCAGCAGTGCAGGGCGAACTGAAGCTTTCTTT
CASSAGRTEAFF
>NA|NA|TRBJ2-3|17|TRBV3-1/TRBV3-2
TGTGCCAGCAGCCCGGCCCTCCAGGGGATCAAACGGGGTACGCAGTATTTT
CASSPALQGIKRGTQYF